This TCR beta chain was sequenced during a study of OX40 agonist ivuxolimab in advanced cancers. As for the study more broadly: Ivuxolimab was an agonistic, fully human IgG2 monoclonal antibody directed against OX40 (CD134), a costimulatory receptor. Intravenous ivuxolimab was administered to patients every 2 weeks at six dose levels: 0.01, 0.1, 0.3, 1.5, 3 and 10 mg/kg. The paper covers the monotherapy dose-escalation part of the phase I ivuxolimab trial, which included N of about 50 patients. Partial responses were achieved by three dose-escalation patients, of whom one had hepatocellular carcinoma and two had cutaneous melanoma. Of the roughly 52 dose-escalation patients, hepatocellular carcinoma was present in approximately 20, melanoma in approximately 15, renal cell carcinoma in 9 and head and neck cancer in 9. Peripheral TCRbeta sequencing aimed to test whether ivuxolimab altered TCR sequence diversity and caused clonal T-cell expansion. The dose-escalation cohort was roughly 87% male with a mean age of approximately 60 years, ranging from roughly 20 to 80. Prior anti-PD-1, anti-PD-L1 or anti-CTLA-4 therapy was permitted, and checkpoint inhibitors had been received by roughly 42% of dose-escalation patients. What the authors observed across the whole study: Low levels of normalized T-cell clonal expansion were also seen in some patients who did not respond. In the 0.1-3.0 mg/kg groups, partial responders had among the lowest normalized peripheral clonal expansion, particularly in CD8+ T cells. After ivuxolimab, more expanded clones were found on average in CD8+ T cells than in CD4+ T cells. At doses from 0.1 to 3.0 mg/kg, clonal expansion was seen in both CD4+ and CD8+ blood T cells between baseline and week 6. The antigen specificity of the clonally expanded peripheral T cells was not determined.

Comments on this clone: What this receptor recognizes is not known. Within one base of it there is no much larger clone, and no base qualities were kept.

The CDR3 measures 15 amino acids from cysteine to phenylalanine. The DNA shown is the 45-base CDR3, in frame from base 1. The germline V gene sets CDR1 to SGHTA and CDR2 to FQGNSA. From V the trimming removes 6 bases and from J it removes 4 bases, while the gene matches leave 5 bases of the junction unaccounted for. Genomic DNA was isolated from the sorted cells so that the TCRbeta CDR3 region could be sequenced. The immunoSEQ Assay was used to sequence the TCRbeta CDR3 regions. As stored in TCRdb, this immuneACCESS dataset retains in-frame rearrangements with V and J assigned. A fraction of the clones does not appear; measured against another copy, unresolved V genes explain less than half of the discrepancy, and the remainder lacks a known reason. Across this sample there are some 80,000 clones, with just over 90% seen only once. Around 4.8% of the sample is taken by the ten largest. The trial excluded patients who had a history of autoimmune disease or who were on systemic immunosuppression. Peripheral blood for TCR sequencing was collected from all dose cohorts at baseline, on cycle 4 day 1, and on cycle 7 day 1. The samples were taken from a phase I, first-in-human, multicenter, open-label dose-escalation trial of ivuxolimab. Adults with locally advanced or metastatic melanoma, renal cell carcinoma, hepatocellular carcinoma or head and neck squamous cell carcinoma were enrolled in the trial. Before TCR sequencing, CD4+ and CD8+ T cells were separately sorted from peripheral blood.

The rearranged segments are TRBV7-2 and TRBJ2-5; 13 nucleotides in the junction match TRBD2. Material: CD4+ or CD8+ T cells sorted from blood, obtained in a trial of the OX40 agonist ivuxolimab. The TCR comes from an adult with an advanced solid tumor such as melanoma, head and neck, liver or kidney cancer. CDR3 loop: CASSTSGRATETQYF. The nucleotides are TGTGCCAGCAGTACTAGCGGGAGGGCCACAGAGACCCAGTACTTC. With the portions outside the CDR3 filled from the reference TRBV7-2 and TRBJ2-5 genes, the complete variable region becomes GAGVSQSPSNKVTEKGKDVELRCDPISGHTALYWYRQSLGQGLEFLIYFQGNSAPDKSGLPSDRFSAERTGGSVSTLTIQRTQQEDSAVYLCASSTSGRATETQYFGPGTRLLVL.